This passage covers 20 T cell receptor beta chains from one sample sequenced in a study of read filtering for tumor transcriptome and immune sequencing (dated by TCRdb to 2018 to 2020). Instrument on record: Illumina HiSeq 4000. TCR libraries were built from approximately 400 ng RNA with the Immunoverse kit, using molecular barcoded adaptors covering alpha/delta and beta/gamma chains. TCRdb passed the public sequencing reads through fastp at Q25 and MiXCR, retaining productive beta sequences. Here each entry gathers all rows of one CDR3 protein and keeps the most common genes and DNA. Counted in this sample were around 26,000 distinct CDR3 sequences; 13% to 15% of them appeared once. The top ten clones comprise about 45% of the sample. Sequenced material: a population of CD138-negative cells sorted from bone marrow. Read against the paper, the sample's cell subset or site label means: bone marrow mononuclear cells depleted of CD138+ plasma/myeloma cells by negative magnetic selection. The receptors stem from a donor at least 40 years old with multiple myeloma.

This clonotype was recorded a few times. One end of the junction varies from germline; a read error may be responsible. V gene TRBV25-1 combines with J gene TRBJ2-5; TRBD2 agrees at 15 bases. The CDR3 covers 16 residues. CDR1 and CDR2 from the germline V gene are MGHDK and SYGVNS. CDR3 sequence (DNA): TGTGCCAGCAGTCCGGGACTAGCGGGAGGAAGGGAGACCCGGTACTTC. This codes for CASSPGLAGGRETRYF.

This clonotype was picked up many times. The chain links TRBV20-1 to TRBJ2-1; maybe TRBD2 (6 bases). The CDR3 is 13 residues long. V lost 3 bases and J 7 bases, leaving 13 bases between the germline ends. The germline gives CDR1 DFQATT, CDR2 SNEGSKA (reference sequence). In DNA, the CDR3 is TGCAGTGCTAGCGCGGGACTTGTTAATGAGCAGTTCTTC. Protein product: CSASAGLVNEQFF.

This clonotype has ten or more counts. The chain employs TRBV7-9 and TRBJ2-7; the match to TRBD1 covers 8 bases. Germline V gives CDR1 SEHNR, CDR2 FQNEAQ (reference sequence). The CDR3 is 15 residues long. Trimming removed 5 bases from V and 0 bases from J; junction bases left unmatched: 6. The DNA of the CDR3 is TGTGCCAGCAGCCCCCAGGGACAGGCCTCCTACGAGCAGTACTTC. Its translation: CASSPQGQASYEQYF.

This clonotype was detected many times. The V call is TRBV19, the J call TRBJ2-1; TRBD2 matches at 10 bases. This CDR3 comprises 16 residues. Germline V lookup: CDR1 LNHDA, CDR2 SQIVND (reference sequence). The trim removed 6 bases at V and 6 bases at J, leaving 11 bases unmatched. This CDR3 is CASSNSGGLAVNEQFF. The CDR3 bases are TGTGCCAGTAGCAACTCCGGAGGACTAGCGGTCAATGAGCAGTTCTTC.

This clonotype occurred many times. J is TRBJ2-1 and V is TRBV18, with 7 bases aligning to TRBD1. V lost 4 bases and J lost 7; bases outside the gene matches: 13. The CDR3 extends over 16 amino acids. Germline V CDR1 and CDR2: KGHSH, LQKENI. The CDR3 loop reads CASSLHRQGDWNEQFF. CDR3 coding DNA: TGTGCCAGCTCACTACATAGACAGGGTGATTGGAATGAGCAGTTCTTC.

This clonotype has just a few counts. The genes are TRBV29-1 and TRBJ2-7; TRBD2 might be the D (5 bases). Deletions cut 6 bases from V and 0 bases from J, with 15 bases between. Germline values: CDR1 SQVTM, CDR2 ANQGSEA. This CDR3 comprises 14 residues. The CDR3 coding sequence is TGCAGCGTCTTACCGGGGTTAAACTCCTACGAGCAGTACTTC. It encodes CSVLPGLNSYEQYF.

This clonotype showed up many times. The chain uses TRBV3-1 and TRBJ2-4; D is uncertain. Trimming stripped 1 base from V and 6 bases from J, with 4 bases between. Germline V gives CDR1 LGHDT, CDR2 YNNKEL (reference sequence). This CDR3 spans 12 amino acids. CDR3 sequence (DNA): TGTGCCAGCAGCCAAGGGGGAAACATTCAGTACTTC. Translation: CASSQGGNIQYF.

Only a few counts were recorded for this clonotype. At one boundary the junction diverges from the germline segment, which might be a read error. The chain links TRBV7-9 to TRBJ1-2, with a weak D call TRBD1 (5 bases). The germline CDR1 and CDR2 sequences are SEHNR and FQNEAQ (reference sequence). This CDR3 region has 16 residues. The CDR3 sequence is CVSSLPRTHRDYGYTF. The CDR3 region has the DNA TGTGTCAGCAGCTTACCCCGGACACATAGAGACTATGGCTACACCTTC.

Comment on this clonotype: This sequence may be a read error, since a much larger clone differs from it by one base. The chain links TRBV10-1 to TRBJ2-1; 9 bases agree with TRBD1. From germline, CDR1 is WNHNN and CDR2 SYGVQD (reference sequence). The CDR3 runs 17 residues. The CDR3 loop reads CASSKDRGFSSYNEQSF. The CDR3 DNA is TGCGCCAGCAGTAAGGACAGGGGATTCAGCTCCTACAATGAGCAGTCCTTC.

This clonotype has ten or more counts. The V call is TRBV6-1, the J call TRBJ2-5, with a weak D call TRBD2 (5 bases). The length of the CDR3 is 14 residues. The ends were cut back, 4 bases at V and 5 bases at J, with 14 bases in the middle. Germline CDR1 and CDR2: MNHNS and SASEGT. CDR3 DNA sequence: TGTGCCAGCAGTGGCGGACTGCTCGGGGAGACCCAGTACTTC. This encodes CASSGGLLGETQYF.

A word on this clonotype: The missing conserved phenylalanine or tryptophan at the end of this CDR3 makes a read error likely. The chain joins TRBV7-9 to TRBJ2-2; D is perhaps TRBD1 or TRBD2 (5 bases each). Trimming removed 7 bases from V and 5 bases from J, with 17 bases in between. The CDR3 has 15 amino acids. Germline V CDR1 and CDR2: SEHNR, FQNEAQ (reference sequence). The CDR3 protein is CASNSGRSITGELFI. The CDR3 nucleotides read TGTGCCAGCAACTCGGGACGGTCTATTACCGGGGAGCTGTTTATT.

This clonotype was observed a handful of times. This chain connects TRBV6-5 to TRBJ2-5, with TRBD1 identical over 7 bases. The CDR3 is 13 amino acids. Germline CDR1 is MNHEY and CDR2 is SVGAGI. Germline trimming cut 6 bases from V and 3 bases from J; bases unmatched to any gene: 4. The CDR3 sequence is CASRETGKETQYF. Written as DNA, the CDR3 is TGTGCCAGCAGGGAGACAGGGAAAGAGACCCAGTACTTC.

The chain employs TRBV5-6 and TRBJ2-3, with TRBD1 matching 7 bases. Germline V gene data show CDR1 as SGHDT and CDR2 as YYEEEE. The CDR3 totals 15 residues. Trimming removed 4 bases from V and 3 bases from J; junction bases left unmatched: 8. The CDR3 protein is CASSEKQGSTDTQYF. CDR3 DNA: TGTGCCAGCAGCGAAAAACAGGGGTCGACAGATACGCAGTATTTT.

This clonotype was counted at least ten times. The chain links TRBV5-1 to TRBJ2-1, with 7 bases fitting TRBD1. Trimming took 1 base from V and 8 from J; bases not matched to a gene: 12. The CDR3 is 16 residues long. The germline V gene encodes CDR1 SGHRS and CDR2 YFSETQ. The CDR3 sequence: CASSLLERTGRDEQFF. The CDR3, as DNA: TGCGCCAGCAGCTTGCTAGAGCGGACAGGCAGGGATGAGCAGTTCTTC.

This clonotype has at least ten counts. The CDR3 nucleotides are TGTGCCTGGAGTGTACAGGACAGGGGGCTTTCTAATGAAAAACTGTTTTTT. Translation gives CAWSVQDRGLSNEKLFF. The chain carries TRBV30 and TRBJ1-4, with 11 bases fitting TRBD1. CDR1 and CDR2 (germline): GTSNPN, SVGIG (reference sequence). V shed 0 bases and J 3 bases; nucleotides not matched to a gene: 6. The CDR3 covers 17 residues.

As regards this clonotype: It is likely a read error: a sequence one base away is far more abundant. This chain uses TRBV11-2 with TRBJ2-7; tentatively, D is TRBD1 (8 bases). V shed 5 bases and J shed 7 bases, with 18 bases lying between them. CDR3 length equals 14 residues. Per germline, CDR1 SGHAT and CDR2 FQNNGV. For the CDR3, the DNA is TGTGCCAGCAGCAACCGGACAGGGAGGGATGAGCAGTACTTC. It codes for CASSNRTGRDEQYF.

The CDR3 bases are TGTGCCAGCAGCTGGGACAGGAGCTATGGCTACACCTTC. Translated: CASSWDRSYGYTF. The V gene is TRBV5-6, the J gene TRBJ1-2; 8 bases are shared with TRBD1. This CDR3 has 13 amino acids. In germline, CDR1 is SGHDT, CDR2 YYEEEE. V was pared by 3 bases and J by 4 bases, with 2 bases of the junction left unmatched.

This chain links TRBV20-1 with TRBJ2-7; D assignment may be TRBD1 or TRBD2 (6 bases each). The CDR3 sequence is 14 residues long. In germline, CDR1 is DFQATT, CDR2 SNEGSKA (reference sequence). V gave up 2 bases and J gave up 5 bases, with 16 bases separating them. CDR3 sequence (DNA): TGCAGTGCTAGAACCACTTGGGGGGCGGACGAGCAGTACTTC. Protein: CSARTTWGADEQYF.

This clonotype came up many times. This chain links TRBV6-2 or TRBV6-3 with TRBJ2-7, with no clear D. V dropped 3 bases and J dropped 5 bases, with 14 bases sitting between them. The CDR3 consists of 14 residues. In germline, CDR1 is MNHEY, CDR2 SVGEGT. The CDR3 DNA sequence: TGTGCCAGCAGTTATGACATTACAGTCGACGAGCAGTACTTC. Translated, it gives CASSYDITVDEQYF.

This clonotype has more than one count but fewer than ten. The rearrangement uses TRBV5-5 and TRBJ2-2, with D hard to call. V lost 0 bases to trimming and J lost 1 base, with 13 bases between them. This CDR3 has 17 residues. Germline CDR1 is SGHKS and CDR2 is YYEKEE (reference sequence). For the CDR3, the DNA is TGTGCCAGCAGCTTGGGACGGATATGGGAGAACACCGGGGAGCTGTTTTTT. Protein sequence: CASSLGRIWENTGELFF.